Below, one TCR beta chain is given with its context. RNA amounts of about 0.5 to 1 ug underwent reverse transcription with random hexamers. TCRdb processed the immunoSEQ multiplex PCR reads anew with MiXCR; each CDR3 protein has one entry. The table shows under 200,000 distinct CDR3 sequences, with approximately 96% occurring only once. Germline CDR1 MNHEY, CDR2 SVGAGI. The CDR3 contains 12 residues. V was clipped by 6 bases and J by 3 bases, with 9 bases between them. This specimen belongs to a study of CD8 T cells in Susac syndrome. The genes are TRBV6-5 and TRBJ2-7; D possibly corresponds to TRBD2 (6 bases). This clonotype was obtained from a human donor with multiple sclerosis. Sequencing used CD8+ T cells from PBMCs. CDR3 in amino acids: CASRDYHYEQYF. In DNA form, the CDR3 reads TGTGCCAGCAGGGACTACCACTACGAGCAGTACTTC.